The clone carrying this TCR beta chain was counted a few times. Its antigen is unidentified. This sample stems from a study of T cell repertoires in cytomegalovirus infection. Study background: Both a matching HLA type and CMV infection were indicated by public TCR beta signatures. Study results and caveats: Dominating the ex vivo response were HLA-C-restricted CMV-specific TCR beta clonotypes.

TCRdb fed the reads into MiXCR, producing one record per CDR3 protein. The sample includes roughly 730,000 distinct CDR3 sequences, approximately 33% seen only once; the top ten take over 15%. Source: cultured PBMCs, taken from culture after CMV antigen stimulation. This receptor was obtained from a human donor in good health (CMV status not recorded). Some clones in this sample may be carry-over from other donors' samples.

This CDR3 is CASSPPLAEQYF. The CDR3 nucleotides read TGTGCCAGCAGCCCCCCCCTTGCCGAGCAGTACTTC. The chain carries TRBV7-8 and TRBJ2-7; D gene uncertain. V dropped 5 bases and J dropped 6 bases, with 11 bases sitting between them. Germline CDR1 is SGHVS and CDR2 is FQNEAQ. CDR3 size: 12 residues.